The 16 T cell receptor beta chains given below trace back to one sample, sequenced in a study of cytomegalovirus exposure and HLA in healthy donors. Primers for the PCR totalled 60 Vbeta and 13 Jbeta. The data were produced by immunoSEQ multiplex PCR, yet TCRdb's version contains in-frame clones alone and is incomplete. The sample has 150,000 to 200,000 clones, roughly 84% seen once. What was sequenced was PBMCs. Receptors were obtained from a young man in good health and CMV-seropositive.

This chain joins TRBV10-1 and TRBJ2-7; a weak D match, TRBD1 (5 bases). The CDR3 has 16 residues. V was shortened by 8 bases and J by 6 bases, with 26 bases between the two germline ends. The germline V gene has CDR1 WNHNN and CDR2 SYGVQD (reference sequence). The CDR3 reads CASRTEEKQAGGEQYF. In nucleotides, the CDR3 is TGCGCCAGCCGAACCGAGGAGAAACAGGCCGGTGGCGAGCAGTACTTC.

This clone appeared a few times. This rearrangement joins TRBV2 to TRBJ2-1; no clear D gene. Per the germline V gene, CDR1 is SNHLY and CDR2 is FYNNEI. Trimming stripped 1 base from V and 15 bases from J, with 7 bases between. The CDR3 loop spans 10 amino acids. The CDR3 loop reads CASSEGYGFF. DNA of the CDR3: TGTGCCAGCAGTGAAGGGTACGGGTTCTTC.

The chain is built from TRBV5-1 and TRBJ2-3; 14 positions agree with TRBD2. This CDR3 is 16 amino acids long. V shed 4 bases, J shed 6 bases, and the junction held 7 bases outside the gene matches. The germline V gene has CDR1 SGHRS and CDR2 YFSETQ. Written as DNA, the CDR3 is TGCGCCAGCAGCCCCCGGACTAGCGGGGGGTCCGATACGCAGTATTTT. It yields the protein CASSPRTSGGSDTQYF.

The chain combines TRBV6-1 with TRBJ2-1; weak D call: TRBD2 (5 bases). This CDR3 spans 12 amino acids. The germline V and J ends were trimmed by 2 bases and 10 bases, with 9 bases remaining between them. The germline V gene has CDR1 MNHNS and CDR2 SASEGT. DNA of the CDR3: TGTGCCAGCAGTGAAAGCCGGAGGGAGCAGTTCTTC. Protein sequence: CASSESRREQFF.

The table lists this clone with a few counts. V and J are TRBV5-1 and TRBJ2-2; the match to TRBD1 covers 8 bases. V shed 3 bases and J 7 bases; nucleotides not matched to a gene: 8. This CDR3 comprises 15 residues. Germline CDR1 and CDR2: SGHRS and YFSETQ. DNA for the CDR3: TGCGCCAGCAGCTCGGACAGGGTGTCGGGCGGGGAGCTGTTTTTT. Protein: CASSSDRVSGGELFF.

The chain recombines TRBV6-1 with TRBJ1-2; no reliable D call. Germline V gives CDR1 MNHNS, CDR2 SASEGT. The length of the CDR3 is 15 residues. The V gene lost 9 bases and the J gene lost 4 bases, with 21 bases spanning the gap. For the CDR3, the DNA is TGTGCCAGTGTTACACCGTCTTACTATGGCTATGGCTACACCTTC. Protein: CASVTPSYYGYGYTF.

J is TRBJ1-4 and V is TRBV19; a weak D match, TRBD1 (6 bases). Deletions cut 5 bases from V and 4 bases from J, with 26 bases between. The CDR3 extends over 19 amino acids. CDR1 is LNHDA and CDR2 is SQIVND in the germline V gene (reference sequence). CDR3 DNA: TGTGCCAGTAGTCTCATTTACAGGGAAGGAAAAAAGAATAATGAAAAACTGTTTTTT. Protein sequence: CASSLIYREGKKNNEKLFF. Full variable domain (missing parts from reference TRBV19 and TRBJ1-4): DGGITQSPKYLFRKEGQNVTLSCEQNLNHDAMYWYRQDPGQGLRLIYYSQIVNDFQKGDIAEGYSVSREKKESFPLTVTSAQKNPTAFYLCASSLIYREGKKNNEKLFFGSGTQLSVL.

The table lists this clone with a count of one. The chain joins TRBV15 to TRBJ1-2; no definite D call. This CDR3 region has 12 residues. The V end lost 6 bases, the J end lost 0 bases, and 5 bases lay between the germline ends. CDR1 is LNHNV, CDR2 YYDKDF, per germline (reference sequence). The CDR3 region has the DNA TGTGCCACCAGTACAGCTAACTATGGCTACACCTTC. Its protein is CATSTANYGYTF.

V and J are TRBV11-3 and TRBJ1-5; the D gene is possibly TRBD1 (5 bases). Trimming left V 5 bases short and J 5 bases short, with 10 bases between. Germline V lookup: CDR1 SGHNT, CDR2 YENEEA. The CDR3 is made up of 13 amino acids. The CDR3 coding sequence is TGTGCCAGCAGCCTCGGGGGGGATCAGCCCCAGCATTTT. It is translated as CASSLGGDQPQHF.

The chain is built from TRBV7-9 and TRBJ2-1; TRBD2 matches 8 bases. Germline V CDR1 and CDR2: SEHNR, FQNEAQ (reference sequence). The J segment lost 4 bases and the V segment lost 5 bases, leaving 4 bases of the junction unmatched. This CDR3 comprises 14 residues. CDR3 sequence reads: CASSSGGYYNEQFF. The CDR3 DNA reads as TGTGCCAGCAGCAGCGGGGGATATTACAATGAGCAGTTCTTC. The variable domain in full, completed from reference TRBV7-9 and TRBJ2-1, reads DTGVSQNPRHKITKRGQNVTFRCDPISEHNRLYWYRQTLGQGPEFLTYFQNEAQLEKSRLLSDRFSAERPKGSFSTLEIQRTEQGDSAMYLCASSSGGYYNEQFFGPGTRLTVL.

This clone has more than one count but fewer than ten. The CDR3 region has the DNA TGTGCCAGCAGCTCTGGGACACTAGACTCTGGAAACACCATATATTTT. Protein sequence: CASSSGTLDSGNTIYF. V and J are TRBV7-2 and TRBJ1-3; tentative D call: TRBD1 (6 bases). CDR3 size: 16 residues. The V gene lost 4 bases and the J gene lost 0 bases, with 13 bases spanning the gap. Per germline, CDR1 SGHTA and CDR2 FQGNSA.

The CDR3 coding sequence is TGTGCCAGCAGCGCGGAGGGACGAACCGGCATCGACGAGCAGTACTTC. It encodes CASSAEGRTGIDEQYF. V is TRBV9 and J is TRBJ2-7; possibly TRBD2 for D (6 bases). CDR3 length: 16 amino acids. Trimming took off 3 bases at V and 5 bases at J, with 21 bases between the two ends. Germline V CDR1 and CDR2: SGDLS, YYNGEE.

There are a few counts of this clone. This chain links TRBV7-8 with TRBJ1-6; D remains ambiguous. CDR1 is SGHVS, CDR2 FQNEAQ, per germline. CDR3 length: 16 amino acids. Trimming cost V 5 bases and J 0 bases, with 11 bases left between them. The CDR3 DNA sequence: TGTGCCAGCAGCCCCTCACTCTACTCCTATAATTCACCCCTCCACTTT. Protein: CASSPSLYSYNSPLHF.

The chain joins TRBV2 to TRBJ2-2; 8 bases are shared with TRBD2. Trimming at V came to 6 bases and at J to 1 base, leaving 10 bases not matched to a gene. The germline V gene encodes CDR1 SNHLY and CDR2 FYNNEI. The CDR3 spans 17 residues. Written as DNA, the CDR3 is TGTGCCAGCAGCTGGGGGCGAAGCGGGGGGAACACCGGGGAGCTGTTTTTT. This codes for CASSWGRSGGNTGELFF.

The chain couples TRBV10-3 to TRBJ1-2, with 10 positions matching TRBD1. CDR3 size: 13 residues. V lost 7 bases, J lost 2 bases, and 1 base stayed unmatched. Germline V CDR1 and CDR2: ENHRY, SYGVKD. The CDR3 here is CAITGQGNYGYTF. CDR3 in DNA: TGTGCCATCACGGGACAGGGGAACTATGGCTACACCTTC.

CDR3 DNA: TGCGCCAGCAGCCTTACTAGCGGGGGGGTATCAGATACGCAGTATTTT. It yields the protein CASSLTSGGVSDTQYF. This chain uses TRBV4-3 with TRBJ2-3, with 13 bases fitting TRBD2. V was pared by 4 bases and J by 4 bases, with 5 bases of the junction left unmatched. Germline V gene lookup returns CDR1 LGHNA and CDR2 YSLEER. The CDR3 consists of 16 residues.